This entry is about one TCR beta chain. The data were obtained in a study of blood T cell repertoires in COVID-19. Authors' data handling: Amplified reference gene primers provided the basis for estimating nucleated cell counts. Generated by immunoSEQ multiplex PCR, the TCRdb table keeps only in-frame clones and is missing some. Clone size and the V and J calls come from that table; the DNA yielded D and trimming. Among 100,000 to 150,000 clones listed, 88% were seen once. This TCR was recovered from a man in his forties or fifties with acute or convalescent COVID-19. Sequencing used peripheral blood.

CDR3: CASSLRGSAIGGNTIYF. CDR3 nucleotides: TGTGCCAGCAGTTTGCGGGGATCCGCTATCGGGGGAAACACCATATATTTT. The genes are TRBV27 and TRBJ1-3; D is undetermined. Germline CDR1 MNHEY, CDR2 SMNVEV (reference sequence). Trimming stripped 3 bases from V and 4 bases from J, with 19 bases between. The CDR3 sequence is 17 residues long.